These 18 T cell receptor beta chains were sequenced from one sample in a study of OX40 agonist ivuxolimab in advanced cancers. Only in-frame clones appear in the TCRdb table, and some are missing; sequencing was by immunoSEQ multiplex PCR. The sample lists 100,000 to 120,000 clones, about 91% seen once, with roughly 0.61% in the top ten. Sequences were derived from CD4+ or CD8+ T cells sorted from blood, sampled in a trial of the OX40 agonist ivuxolimab. The receptors come from an adult with an advanced solid tumor such as melanoma, head and neck, liver or kidney cancer.

The chain uses TRBV2 and TRBJ1-5; D is uncertain. The CDR3 consists of 13 residues. Germline assignment: CDR1 SNHLY and CDR2 FYNNEI. Trimming removed 7 bases from V and 5 bases from J, with 12 bases in between. CDR3 in DNA: TGTGCCAGCACCTCACGGTCAGATCAGCCCCAGCATTTT. It codes for CASTSRSDQPQHF. The variable domain in full, with the rest retrieved from reference TRBV2 and TRBJ1-5, is EPEVTQTPSHQVTQMGQEVILRCVPISNHLYFYWYRQILGQKVEFLVSFYNNEISEKSEIFDDQFSVERPDGSNFTLKIRSTKLEDSAMYFCASTSRSDQPQHFGDGTRLSIL.

This chain joins TRBV18 and TRBJ1-1; weak D call: TRBD1 (5 bases). The CDR3 totals 13 residues. CDR1 and CDR2 from the germline V gene are KGHSH and LQKENI. V dropped 4 bases and J dropped 1 base, with 7 bases sitting between them. CDR3 DNA sequence: TGTGCCAGCTCACGACAGACGAACACTGAAGCTTTCTTT. Amino acid sequence: CASSRQTNTEAFF.

This clone was observed a single time. The CDR3 loop reads CASSLTQGTGLTLYEQFF. The CDR3 nucleotides are TGTGCCAGCAGCTTAACCCAGGGTACAGGCCTGACTTTGTACGAGCAGTTCTTC. The rearrangement uses TRBV7-2 and TRBJ2-1; D might be TRBD1 (5 bases). The ends were cut back, 2 bases at V and 10 bases at J, with 27 bases in the middle. Germline V gene lookup returns CDR1 SGHTA and CDR2 FQGNSA. The CDR3 runs 18 residues.

The chain is built from TRBV19 and TRBJ2-3; D gene unclear. This CDR3 has 13 residues. The germline V gene encodes CDR1 LNHDA and CDR2 SQIVND (reference sequence). V gave up 6 bases and J gave up 5 bases, with 12 bases separating them. CDR3 in DNA: TGTGCCAGTAGCCGCGGTAGTGGAGATACGCAGTATTTT. Protein: CASSRGSGDTQYF.

V and J are TRBV25-1 and TRBJ2-7, with 9 positions matching TRBD2. This CDR3 spans 15 amino acids. V lost 8 bases, J lost 9 bases, and 17 bases stayed unmatched. The V gene's germline CDR1 is MGHDK and CDR2 SYGVNS. The CDR3 sequence is CASGSFSGSPSVQYF. The CDR3 DNA reads as TGTGCCAGCGGCTCATTTAGCGGGAGCCCTAGTGTGCAGTACTTC.

This chain uses TRBV15 with TRBJ1-1, with D hard to call. This CDR3 is built from 13 residues. Trimming cost V 3 bases and J 6 bases, with 11 bases left between them. Germline loops: CDR1 LNHNV, CDR2 YYDKDF (reference sequence). This CDR3 is CATSSLRVAEAFF. In nucleotides, the CDR3 is TGTGCCACCAGCAGCCTAAGGGTCGCTGAAGCTTTCTTT.

J is TRBJ1-5 and V is TRBV19, with D possibly being TRBD1 (6 bases). V was pared by 3 bases and J by 2 bases, with 8 bases between. Germline CDR1 and CDR2: LNHDA and SQIVND (reference sequence). This CDR3 has 14 amino acids. The CDR3 reads CASSISGGNQPQHF. The CDR3 nucleotides are TGTGCCAGTAGTATTTCAGGGGGCAATCAGCCCCAGCATTTT.

The chain couples TRBV6-5 to TRBJ2-1; TRBD2 matches at 9 bases. CDR3 length equals 14 residues. The trim removed 6 bases at V and 5 bases at J, leaving 5 bases unmatched. Looked up from germline, CDR1 is MNHEY and CDR2 is SVGAGI. CDR3 nucleotide sequence: TGTGCCAGCAGGCCGAGCGGGAGGCACAATGAGCAGTTCTTC. Its protein is CASRPSGRHNEQFF.

The chain couples TRBV21-1 to TRBJ2-4; the D call TRBD2 from the table was never checked on the DNA. TRBV21-1 is a recognized pseudogene. The CDR3 runs 12 residues. The CDR3 spells CASSKPLRIQYF. The CDR3 DNA reads as TGTGCCAGCAGCAAACCCCTCCGTATTCAGTACTTC.

This clone was seen a single time. V is TRBV5-1 and J is TRBJ2-3; a possible D gene is TRBD1 (6 bases). Between the trimmed V and J ends, which lost 2 bases and 2 bases, there was a span of 9 bases. Germline V gene sequence: CDR1 SGHRS, CDR2 YFSETQ. This CDR3 comprises 14 residues. The CDR3 region has the DNA TGCGCCAGCAGCTTAGGGGGACCCACAGATACGCAGTATTTT. Amino acids: CASSLGGPTDTQYF.

CDR3 nucleotide sequence: TGTGCCAGTAATGAGAACCCCGAGGCGGCGCAGTATTTT. Amino acids: CASNENPEAAQYF. The chain is built from TRBV19 and TRBJ2-3; D call uncertain. Per germline, CDR1 LNHDA and CDR2 SQIVND (reference sequence). Trimming took off 7 bases at V and 10 bases at J, with 18 bases between the two ends. The CDR3 is 13 amino acids.

This chain links TRBV6-5 with TRBJ2-1; 8 bases map to TRBD2. CDR1 MNHEY and CDR2 SVGAGI come from the germline V gene. CDR3 length: 15 amino acids. Trimming removed 2 bases from V and 7 bases from J; junction bases left unmatched: 7. CDR3 loop: CASSYNREGGNEQFF. The CDR3 DNA reads TGTGCCAGCAGTTACAATCGGGAGGGGGGGAATGAGCAGTTCTTC.

The V call is TRBV6-1, the J call TRBJ1-1; no definite D call. Germline V gene data show CDR1 as MNHNS and CDR2 as SASEGT. V was cut by 7 bases and J by 3 bases, with 6 bases left in between. This CDR3 has 11 residues. CDR3 amino acids: CASTDHTEAFF. The CDR3 nucleotides are TGTGCCAGCACCGATCACACTGAAGCTTTCTTT.

By its share, this clone is medium-sized. The rearrangement uses TRBV10-3 and TRBJ2-1, with D hard to call. V was pared by 5 bases and J by 7 bases, with 6 bases between. This CDR3 is 11 amino acids long. CDR1 is ENHRY and CDR2 is SYGVKD in the germline V gene. The CDR3 region has the DNA TGTGCCATCAGTCCCCCGAATGAGCAGTTCTTC. Protein: CAISPPNEQFF.

The chain uses TRBV6-5 and TRBJ2-5, with TRBD1 as a possible D gene (6 bases). The germline gives CDR1 MNHEY, CDR2 SVGAGI. The CDR3 spans 14 residues. Deletions cut 2 bases from V and 4 bases from J, with 11 bases between. The CDR3 DNA reads TGTGCCAGCAGTTACGGAACAGGGAGAGAGACCCAGTACTTC. This sequence encodes CASSYGTGRETQYF.

This chain links TRBV7-3 with TRBJ2-3, with a weak D call TRBD2 (5 bases). The CDR3 length is 15 residues. Per germline, CDR1 SGHTA and CDR2 FQGTGA. V shed 5 bases and J shed 6 bases, with 18 bases lying between them. The CDR3 nucleotides are TGTGCCAGCAGCCGGGGAACAGACCTATCGGATACGCAGTATTTT. It translates to CASSRGTDLSDTQYF.

This sequence joins TRBV9 and TRBJ2-6; 7 nucleotides line up with TRBD2. Germline-derived CDR1 and CDR2 are SGDLS and YYNGEE. CDR3 length: 16 residues. Germline trimming cut 0 bases from V and 1 base from J; bases unmatched to any gene: 1. The CDR3 loop is CASSVGGGSGANVLTF. The CDR3 DNA follows: TGTGCCAGCAGCGTAGGGGGAGGGTCTGGGGCCAACGTCCTGACTTTC.

V gene TRBV13 combines with J gene TRBJ2-3, with TRBD2 matching 13 bases. In germline, CDR1 is PRHDT, CDR2 FYEKMQ (reference sequence). The CDR3 consists of 16 residues. Trimming removed 5 bases from V and 4 bases from J; junction bases left unmatched: 6. The CDR3 region has the DNA TGTGCCAGCAGCCTGGGGACTAGCGGGGTGGCAGATACGCAGTATTTT. Translating it yields CASSLGTSGVADTQYF.